This passage covers 27 T cell receptor beta chains from one sample sequenced in a study of T cells in Graves' hyperthyroidism and ophthalmopathy. The investigators amplified TCR beta CDR3 regions from RNA transcripts. The HTBI set primed first-round TCR CDR3 RT-PCR. TCRdb re-derived calls from the multiplex PCR reads in MiXCR, one entry per CDR3 protein. The sample holds 250,000 to 350,000 distinct CDR3 sequences, 20% to 25% seen once. The specimen was blood. The receptors come from a man aged 25-45 years with Graves' ophthalmopathy.

The V and J genes are TRBV28 and TRBJ2-3; a possible D gene is TRBD2 (6 bases). CDR1 MDHEN and CDR2 SYDVKM come from the germline V gene. V lost 1 base, J lost 5 bases, and 13 bases lay in between. The CDR3 covers 15 residues. The CDR3 DNA reads TGTGCCAGCAGTTTATATCGGGAGTACAGAGATACGCAGTATTTT. The encoded protein is CASSLYREYRDTQYF. Based on the CDR3 plus reference TRBV28 and TRBJ2-3, the full variable domain is DVKVTQSSRYLVKRTGEKVFLECVQDMDHENMFWYRQDPGLGLRLIYFSYDVKMKEKGDIPEGYSVSREKKERFSLILESASTNQTSMYLCASSLYREYRDTQYFGPGTRLTVL.

This clonotype was counted only a few times. J is TRBJ2-4 and V is TRBV11-3, with 14 bases matching TRBD2. Trimming cost V 3 bases and J 5 bases; bases outside gene matches: 18. Per the germline V gene, CDR1 is SGHNT and CDR2 is YENEEA. The CDR3 totals 21 residues. The CDR3 here is CASSLRAPGLAGAGGENIQYF. Written as DNA, the CDR3 is TGTGCCAGCAGCTTGAGGGCCCCGGGACTAGCGGGAGCCGGGGGGGAAAACATTCAGTACTTC.

This clonotype was counted between two and nine times. This chain links TRBV7-8 with TRBJ1-1; D is undetermined. V shed 2 bases and J shed 5 bases, with 9 bases lying between them. The CDR3 length is 13 residues. Germline values: CDR1 SGHVS, CDR2 FQNEAQ. The DNA of the CDR3 is TGTGCCAGCAGCTTATTTATTAGTACTGAAGCTTTCTTT. As protein: CASSLFISTEAFF. Looking up the rest from reference TRBV7-8 and TRBJ1-1 gives the full variable domain: GAGVSQSPRYKVAKRGQDVALRCDPISGHVSLFWYQQALGQGPEFLTYFQNEAQLDKSGLPSDRFFAERPEGSVSTLKIQRTQQEDSAVYLCASSLFISTEAFFGQGTRLTVV.

This clonotype was seen many times. The rearrangement links TRBV11-2 to TRBJ2-3; 9 bases align to TRBD2. V lost 1 base to trimming and J lost 2 bases; unmatched junction nucleotides: 7. There are 17 residues in the CDR3. Germline lookup yields CDR1 SGHAT and CDR2 FQNNGV. In nucleotides, the CDR3 is TGTGCCAGCAGCTTAGGAGGTAGCGGGGGTTACACAGATACGCAGTATTTT. Protein: CASSLGGSGGYTDTQYF.

This clonotype has ten or more counts. In DNA form, the CDR3 reads TGTGCCAGCAGTCCCCTGGACCTAGCTATGAACACTGAAGCTTTCTTT. Amino acids: CASSPLDLAMNTEAFF. V usage is TRBV28 and J usage is TRBJ1-1, with unresolved D. Looked up from germline, CDR1 is MDHEN and CDR2 is SYDVKM. V was clipped by 5 bases and J by 0 bases, with 16 bases between them. CDR3 size: 16 residues.

The rearrangement links TRBV5-1 to TRBJ2-2, with D tentatively TRBD1 or TRBD2 (5 bases each). The CDR3 is made up of 15 amino acids. V lost 3 bases to trimming and J lost 3 bases, with 12 bases between them. Germline V gives CDR1 SGHRS, CDR2 YFSETQ. CDR3 in amino acids: CASSSLGPDTGELFF. CDR3 nucleotide sequence: TGCGCCAGCAGCTCCCTGGGACCAGACACCGGGGAGCTGTTTTTT.

The sample holds many counts of this clonotype. V and J are TRBV28 and TRBJ2-6; 11 bases are shared with TRBD2. Germline V gene data show CDR1 as MDHEN and CDR2 as SYDVKM. Losses at the gene ends were 6 bases for V and 0 bases for J; bases not matched to a gene: 4. The CDR3 has 17 residues. CDR3 DNA: TGTGCCAGCAGACGGACTAGCGGGCTCTCTGGGGCCAACGTCCTGACTTTC. It yields the protein CASRRTSGLSGANVLTF. Combining the CDR3 with reference TRBV28 and TRBJ2-6 gives the whole variable domain DVKVTQSSRYLVKRTGEKVFLECVQDMDHENMFWYRQDPGLGLRLIYFSYDVKMKEKGDIPEGYSVSREKKERFSLILESASTNQTSMYLCASRRTSGLSGANVLTFGAGSRLTVL.

The genes are TRBV27 and TRBJ1-2; 9 nucleotides agree with TRBD1. From germline, CDR1 is MNHEY and CDR2 SMNVEV (reference sequence). The ends lost 6 bases at V and 4 bases at J; junction bases unmatched: 15. CDR3 size: 17 residues. This CDR3 reads CASSLGGDRVESYGYTF. CDR3 nucleotide sequence: TGTGCCAGCAGCCTAGGGGGGGACAGGGTGGAGAGCTATGGCTACACCTTC.

This clonotype was detected a few times. The V gene is TRBV2, the J gene TRBJ2-2, with 11 bases that match TRBD2. Trimming removed 6 bases from V and 2 bases from J; junction bases left unmatched: 11. The CDR3 loop spans 18 amino acids. Germline assignment: CDR1 SNHLY and CDR2 FYNNEI. The CDR3 coding sequence is TGTGCCAGCAGCCCCGGCGGACTAGCGGGCGCAAACACCGGGGAGCTGTTTTTT. Its translation is CASSPGGLAGANTGELFF.

On this clonotype itself: It may be a read error: a sequence one base away is much more abundant. CDR3 in DNA: TGTGCCAGCGGCCGGACTAGGGACAGTGAGCAGTTCTTC. It encodes CASGRTRDSEQFF. The rearrangement joins TRBV2 to TRBJ2-1; TRBD1 or TRBD2 may be the D gene (7 bases each). The ends were cut back, 8 bases at V and 9 bases at J, with 17 bases in the middle. The CDR3 is 13 amino acids. Germline lookup yields CDR1 SNHLY and CDR2 FYNNEI.

V gene TRBV15 combines with J gene TRBJ2-2, with D perhaps matching TRBD1 (6 bases). Per the germline V gene, CDR1 is LNHNV and CDR2 is YYDKDF (reference sequence). V was shortened by 2 bases and J by 5 bases, with 9 bases between the two germline ends. This CDR3 comprises 14 residues. CDR3 coding DNA: TGTGCCACCAGCAGACAACAGGGAACCGGGGAGCTGTTTTTT. It is translated as CATSRQQGTGELFF.

This clonotype has just a few counts. The chain uses TRBV30 and TRBJ2-7, with TRBD1 identical over 7 bases. V shed 7 bases and J 6 bases; nucleotides not matched to a gene: 12. Germline assignment: CDR1 GTSNPN and CDR2 SVGIG (reference sequence). This CDR3 has 13 amino acids. This chain's CDR3 is CASSDRVQGEQYF. DNA of the CDR3: TGTGCCTCCTCAGACAGGGTCCAAGGCGAGCAGTACTTC.

DNA for the CDR3: TGTGCCAGCAGTTTGCTAGCGGGAGCACATCGGGAGACCCAGTACTTC. Translated, it gives CASSLLAGAHRETQYF. This chain uses TRBV12-3 or TRBV12-4 with TRBJ2-5; TRBD2 agrees at 10 bases. V shed 3 bases, J shed 5 bases, and the junction held 9 bases outside the gene matches. The CDR3 extends over 16 amino acids.

J is TRBJ1-6 and V is TRBV6-1; TRBD1 matches 8 bases. V shed 6 bases, J shed 5 bases, and the junction held 3 bases outside the gene matches. The germline V gene encodes CDR1 MNHNS and CDR2 SASEGT. The CDR3 is 14 residues long. The CDR3 DNA is TGTGCCAGCAGAGGGACAGGCAATAATTCACCCCTCCACTTT. This encodes CASRGTGNNSPLHF.

The rearrangement joins TRBV5-1 to TRBJ2-7, with 12 bases identical to TRBD2. CDR1 and CDR2 from the germline V gene are SGHRS and YFSETQ. The junction had 7 bases not matched to a gene; V was cut back by 3 bases and J by 0 bases. The CDR3 contains 17 residues. DNA for the CDR3: TGCGCCAGCAGCTCGCATGGACTAGCGGGAACCTCCTACGAGCAGTACTTC. It specifies CASSSHGLAGTSYEQYF.

This chain joins TRBV19 and TRBJ2-3; D unclear. Germline-derived CDR1 and CDR2 are LNHDA and SQIVND (reference sequence). The CDR3 is 13 residues long. V was shortened by 0 bases and J by 5 bases, with 6 bases between the two germline ends. CDR3 DNA sequence: TGTGCCAGTAGTATAGACCGGGTAGATACGCAGTATTTT. Translation: CASSIDRVDTQYF.

This clonotype was seen at least ten times. The rearrangement joins TRBV20-1 to TRBJ2-3; D call uncertain. This CDR3 spans 14 amino acids. Trimming removed 6 bases from V and 4 bases from J, with 17 bases in between. Germline CDR1 and CDR2: DFQATT and SNEGSKA (reference sequence). For the CDR3, the DNA is TGCAGTGCCCCCGACCCTAACGCCGCAGATACGCAGTATTTT. It encodes CSAPDPNAADTQYF.

At least ten counts were recorded for this clonotype. This chain links TRBV28 with TRBJ2-7, with D maybe TRBD2 (6 bases). Germline CDR1 is MDHEN and CDR2 is SYDVKM. V was shortened by 2 bases and J by 5 bases, with 16 bases between the two germline ends. The CDR3 runs 15 residues. CDR3 DNA sequence: TGTGCCAGCAGTTTAGCAGCCGGAGGAGGGAACGAGCAGTACTTC. Translating it yields CASSLAAGGGNEQYF.

This chain links TRBV20-1 with TRBJ2-1; weak D call: TRBD2 (6 bases). The germline gives CDR1 DFQATT, CDR2 SNEGSKA (reference sequence). Between the trimmed V and J ends, which lost 4 bases and 9 bases, there was a span of 25 bases. The CDR3 loop spans 16 amino acids. DNA of the CDR3: TGCAGTGCTACTCCCCTTATAGCGGCAAAGGAAAGTGAGCAGTTCTTC. It yields the protein CSATPLIAAKESEQFF.

At least ten counts were recorded for this clonotype. The V and J genes are TRBV30 and TRBJ2-7; D gene uncertain. Between the trimmed V and J ends, which lost 1 base and 7 bases, there was a span of 11 bases. Germline V gene lookup returns CDR1 GTSNPN and CDR2 SVGIG (reference sequence). CDR3 length: 12 residues. The DNA of the CDR3 is TGTGCCTGGAGTGCATCTGGGCGGGAGCAGTACTTC. Protein: CAWSASGREQYF.

This clonotype occurred many times. The rearrangement joins TRBV12-3 or TRBV12-4 to TRBJ1-5, with TRBD1 matching over 7 bases. Trimming took 6 bases from V and 1 from J; bases not matched to a gene: 6. The CDR3 spans 15 residues. This CDR3 is CASSSGQLSNQPQHF. The CDR3 nucleotides are TGTGCCAGCAGCTCGGGACAGTTAAGCAATCAGCCCCAGCATTTT.

This clonotype was found a few times. The gene calls are TRBV5-1 and TRBJ2-1; no reliable D call. The CDR3 extends over 11 amino acids. V was cut by 2 bases and J by 6 bases, with 3 bases left in between. Germline V lookup: CDR1 SGHRS, CDR2 YFSETQ. CDR3 sequence reads: CASSFINEQFF. Here the CDR3 DNA reads TGCGCCAGCAGCTTCATCAATGAGCAGTTCTTC. The entire variable domain, with the rest obtained from reference TRBV5-1 and TRBJ2-1, is as follows: KAGVTQTPRYLIKTRGQQVTLSCSPISGHRSVSWYQQTPGQGLQFLFEYFSETQRNKGNFPGRFSGRQFSNSRSEMNVSTLELGDSALYLCASSFINEQFFGPGTRLTVL.

This clonotype occurred a few times. This chain joins TRBV30 and TRBJ2-5; 8 bases match TRBD1. The CDR3 extends over 13 amino acids. With V trimmed by 6 bases and J by 5 bases, 8 bases remained unmatched. CDR1 is GTSNPN, CDR2 SVGIG, per germline (reference sequence). This CDR3 is CACKRRGRETQYF. CDR3 DNA: TGTGCCTGCAAGCGCAGGGGGCGGGAGACCCAGTACTTC.

This clonotype was recorded a few times. This rearrangement joins TRBV20-1 to TRBJ2-3; a weak D match, TRBD2 (6 bases). The CDR3 totals 16 residues. V shed 0 bases and J shed 1 base, with 14 bases lying between them. Germline V lookup: CDR1 DFQATT, CDR2 SNEGSKA (reference sequence). This chain's CDR3 is CSARDLRERGTDTQYF. DNA for the CDR3: TGCAGTGCTAGAGACCTCAGGGAGCGGGGCACAGATACGCAGTATTTT.

CDR3 bases: TGTGCCAGCAGTTCGCGGGGACAGCTGAACACTGAAGCTTTCTTT. This codes for CASSSRGQLNTEAFF. This chain joins TRBV27 and TRBJ1-1; 7 positions match TRBD1. The V gene's germline CDR1 is MNHEY and CDR2 SMNVEV (reference sequence). V lost 4 bases to trimming and J lost 0 bases; unmatched junction nucleotides: 5. The CDR3 is made up of 15 amino acids.

This clonotype was found many times. In DNA form, the CDR3 reads TGTGCCAGCAGCAGTACTCCGGCAGATACGCAGTATTTT. Translation: CASSSTPADTQYF. The chain joins TRBV7-2 to TRBJ2-3, with D unresolved. This CDR3 contains 13 residues. Germline CDR1 is SGHTA and CDR2 is FQGNSA. With 5 bases removed from V and 4 bases from J, the gap between germline ends came to 10 bases.

The V call is TRBV11-2, the J call TRBJ2-4; TRBD2 aligns across 13 bases. V shed 4 bases, J shed 11 bases, and the junction held 5 bases outside the gene matches. The CDR3 length is 14 residues. Germline loops: CDR1 SGHAT, CDR2 FQNNGV. CDR3 coding DNA: TGTGCCAGCAGCTCTCCCGGGACTAGCGGGGTTCAGTACTTC. This encodes CASSSPGTSGVQYF.